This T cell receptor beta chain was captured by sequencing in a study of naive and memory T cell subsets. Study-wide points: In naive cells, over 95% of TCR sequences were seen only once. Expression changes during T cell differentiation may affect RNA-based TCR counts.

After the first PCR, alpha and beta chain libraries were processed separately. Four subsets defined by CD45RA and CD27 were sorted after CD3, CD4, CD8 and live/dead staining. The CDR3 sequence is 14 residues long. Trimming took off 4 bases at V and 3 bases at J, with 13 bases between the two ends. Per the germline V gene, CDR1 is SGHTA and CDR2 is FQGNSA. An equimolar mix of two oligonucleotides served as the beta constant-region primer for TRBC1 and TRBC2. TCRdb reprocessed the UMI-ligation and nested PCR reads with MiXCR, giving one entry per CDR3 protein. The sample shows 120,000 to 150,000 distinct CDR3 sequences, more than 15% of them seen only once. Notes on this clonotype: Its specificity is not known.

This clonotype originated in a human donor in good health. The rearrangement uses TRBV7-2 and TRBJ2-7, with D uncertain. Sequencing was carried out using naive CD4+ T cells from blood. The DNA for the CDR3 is TGTGCCAGCAGCTCCCCCTCGGACCACTACGAGCAGTACTTC. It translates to CASSSPSDHYEQYF.